A selection of T cell receptor beta chains follows, all from one sample in a study of spatial heterogeneity in lung cancer. In TCRdb, the 5' RACE reads were re-called with MiXCR into one record per CDR3 protein. The sample has approximately 50,000 distinct CDR3 sequences, roughly 8.1% seen once; the top ten hold around 36%. The material sequenced was PBMCs, taken at follow-up. These receptors all come from a female donor with early-stage non-small cell lung cancer. Both conserved end residues are part of each CDR3. A D gene is named only where the DNA matches it firmly. Clone size, where shown, is once, few, many, or a class for clones that have expanded.

D	size	V	J	CDR3	DNA
TRBD1	few	TRBV11-3	TRBJ2-2	CASSLGRGRGPTRHTGELFF	TGTGCCAGCAGCTTGGGAAGAGGCAGGGGGCCAACTCGTCACACCGGGGAGCTGTTTTTT
-	many	TRBV12-3/TRBV12-4	TRBJ1-1	CASSTPLTGRTEAFF	TGTGCCAGCAGTACCCCATTGACGGGGCGGACTGAAGCTTTCTTT
-	few	TRBV5-8	TRBJ1-6	CASRRGSYNSPLHF	TGTGCCAGCAGACGAGGCTCCTATAATTCACCCCTCCACTTT
-	many	TRBV18	TRBJ2-6	CASSPTVSGANVLTF	TGTGCCAGCTCACCAACAGTCTCTGGGGCCAACGTCCTGACTTTC
-	many	TRBV2	TRBJ2-3	CASTAAGRTDTQYF	TGTGCCAGCACGGCGGCGGGACGCACAGATACGCAGTATTTT
TRBD2	many	TRBV9	TRBJ2-5	CASSVGGVPPETQYF	TGTGCCAGCAGCGTGGGGGGGGTCCCTCCTGAGACCCAGTACTTC
TRBD1	many	TRBV6-5	TRBJ1-1	CASRTDRDTEAFF	TGTGCCAGCAGAACCGACAGGGACACTGAAGCTTTCTTT
TRBD2	few	TRBV7-9	TRBJ2-7	CASSPPTGTSHEQYF	TGTGCCAGCAGCCCTCCAACCGGGACTAGCCACGAGCAGTACTTC
TRBD2	many	TRBV7-2	TRBJ2-7	CASSLATGLKYEQYF	TGTGCCAGCAGCCTAGCGACGGGACTAAAGTACGAGCAGTACTTC
-	few	TRBV12-3/TRBV12-4	TRBJ1-6	CASSLANSPLHF	TGTGCCAGCAGTTTGGCTAATTCACCCCTCCACTTT
-	many	TRBV12-3/TRBV12-4	TRBJ1-2	CASSSNYRDGYTF	TGTGCCAGCAGTTCAAACTACAGGGATGGCTACACCTTC
TRBD1	few	TRBV10-2	TRBJ1-1	CASSDGQGFAFF	TGCGCCAGCAGTGACGGACAGGGGTTTGCTTTCTTT
-	few	TRBV5-1	TRBJ2-2	CASSLRDEGWNTGELFF	TGCGCCAGCAGCTTACGGGATGAAGGATGGAACACCGGGGAGCTGTTTTTT
TRBD1	few	TRBV20-1	TRBJ1-2	CSARGTETNYGYTF	TGCAGTGCTCGAGGGACAGAAACTAACTATGGCTACACCTTC
-	-	TRBV7-8	TRBJ2-3	CASSLMPLTDTQYF	TGTGCCAGCAGCTTAATGCCCCTCACAGATACGCAGTATTTT
-	many	TRBV5-1	TRBJ2-3	CASSLRRGTGLFTDTQYF	TGCGCCAGCAGCTTGCGCCGGGGGACCGGGTTATTCACAGATACGCAGTATTTT
-	few	TRBV7-8	TRBJ2-5	CASSLTGTSIQETQYF	TGTGCCAGCAGCTTAACAGGGACATCTATTCAAGAGACCCAGTACTTC
-	many	TRBV10-3	TRBJ1-1	CAIRGEVGENTEAFF	TGTGCCATCAGGGGTGAGGTCGGGGAGAACACTGAAGCTTTCTTT
TRBD1	many	TRBV3-1	TRBJ1-6	CASSQVPGAQGVSPLHF	TGTGCCAGCAGCCAGGTACCAGGGGCGCAGGGGGTTTCACCCCTCCACTTT